These 16 T cell receptor beta chains originate from one sample sequenced in a study of shared clonotypes between healthy human individuals. TCRdb keeps only in-frame clones here, not all; method: immunoSEQ multiplex PCR. The table records about 2.4 million clones, more than 85% of them present only once. Sequences were obtained from naive CD4+ T cells from PBMCs. Subset noted: CD45RA+ positively selected. The receptors originated from a man aged 18-30 years in good health. Some clones in this sample may be carry-over from other donors' samples.

A note on this clone: This may stem from a read error, because a much larger clone lies one nucleotide away. The identical CDR3 is also encoded by other nucleotide sequences in the sample. This rearrangement joins TRBV9 to TRBJ2-5; D ambiguous. V lost 0 bases, J lost 4 bases, and 1 base lay in between. The V gene's germline CDR1 is SGDLS and CDR2 YYNGEE. This CDR3 region has 11 residues. CDR3 protein: CASSVAETQYF. DNA of the CDR3: TGTGCCAGCAGCGTAGCAGAGACCCAGTACTTC.

The rearrangement uses TRBV4-3 and TRBJ1-2, with a possible D match to TRBD1 (6 bases). Looked up from germline, CDR1 is LGHNA and CDR2 is YSLEER. Trimming stripped 1 base from V and 4 bases from J, with 13 bases between. This CDR3 is 15 amino acids long. The CDR3 DNA follows: TGCGCCAGCAGCCAAGGGTCGGGGGCCGGCTATGGCTACACCTTC. As protein: CASSQGSGAGYGYTF.

The J gene is TRBJ1-1, the V gene TRBV28; D may be TRBD1 (5 bases). This CDR3 region has 14 residues. Germline V CDR1 and CDR2: MDHEN, SYDVKM. Trimming shortened V by 2 bases and J by 6 bases, and 13 bases separated the two germline ends. CDR3 in amino acids: CASSLGRGVAEAFF. As DNA, the CDR3 is TGTGCCAGCAGTTTAGGACGGGGGGTGGCTGAAGCTTTCTTT.

The gene calls are TRBV19 and TRBJ2-7; D call uncertain. From germline, CDR1 is LNHDA and CDR2 SQIVND (reference sequence). CDR3 length: 14 residues. V was clipped by 4 bases and J by 2 bases, with 12 bases between them. For the CDR3, the DNA is TGTGCCAGTAGTACGACAAGATATCCCTACGAGCAGTACTTC. Residues: CASSTTRYPYEQYF.

This sequence joins TRBV6-5 and TRBJ1-2; no clear D gene. The CDR3 length is 14 residues. V was cut by 2 bases and J by 4 bases, with 11 bases left in between. CDR1 MNHEY and CDR2 SVGAGI come from the germline V gene. CDR3 in DNA: TGTGCCAGCAGTTACGGGCAGGCGGGCTATGGCTACACCTTC. It yields the protein CASSYGQAGYGYTF.

The gene calls are TRBV19 and TRBJ1-2, with 7 bases identical to TRBD1. The length of the CDR3 is 12 residues. The V gene end was trimmed by 9 bases and the J gene end by 8 bases; junction bases not matched to a gene: 9. Germline V gives CDR1 LNHDA, CDR2 SQIVND (reference sequence). The CDR3 DNA reads TGTGCCAGCGGACAGGTTCTACAGGGCTACACCTTC. Translated, it gives CASGQVLQGYTF.

The chain has TRBV29-1 and TRBJ2-3, with a weak D call TRBD2 (5 bases). The V and J ends lost 3 bases and 8 bases respectively, with 12 bases between them. CDR3 size: 12 residues. The germline V gene encodes CDR1 SQVTM and CDR2 ANQGSEA. This chain's CDR3 is CSVEVPGGTQYF. CDR3 nucleotide sequence: TGCAGCGTTGAGGTCCCTGGAGGTACGCAGTATTTT.

The rearrangement joins TRBV10-3 to TRBJ1-1, with TRBD1 identical over 7 bases. The CDR3 has 15 residues. Germline values: CDR1 ENHRY, CDR2 SYGVKD. With V trimmed by 6 bases and J by 1 base, 8 bases remained unmatched. The CDR3, as DNA: TGTGCCATCAGATTTGAGACAGGGCCGAACACTGAAGCTTTCTTT. It codes for CAIRFETGPNTEAFF.

CDR3 amino acids: CARSPVGTGTDTQYF. CDR3 in DNA: TGTGCCAGAAGCCCGGTAGGGACAGGCACAGATACGCAGTATTTT. The chain joins TRBV5-3 to TRBJ2-3, with TRBD1 matching 7 bases. TRBV5-3 is an ORF, with its function uncertain. The V gene end was trimmed by 4 bases and the J gene end by 1 base; junction bases not matched to a gene: 6. The CDR3 is 15 residues long.

The table lists this clone with a few counts. The gene calls are TRBV7-9 and TRBJ1-1; a possible D gene is TRBD1 (6 bases). This CDR3 is 14 amino acids long. CDR1 SEHNR and CDR2 FQNEAQ come from the germline V gene (reference sequence). Trimming shortened V by 5 bases and J by 0 bases, and 10 bases separated the two germline ends. CDR3 sequence reads: CASSKGELNTEAFF. The CDR3 DNA sequence: TGTGCCAGCAGCAAGGGGGAGTTGAACACTGAAGCTTTCTTT.

This chain joins TRBV28 and TRBJ1-3, with D perhaps TRBD1 (6 bases). V lost 7 bases to trimming and J lost 4 bases, with 17 bases between them. The length of the CDR3 is 15 residues. The V gene's germline CDR1 is MDHEN and CDR2 SYDVKM. CDR3 sequence: CASTPRGFGGNTIYF. The CDR3 DNA is TGTGCCAGCACCCCGAGGGGGTTCGGAGGAAACACCATATATTTT.

This chain connects TRBV4-2 to TRBJ2-2; D is uncertain. CDR3 size: 13 residues. The germline V gene encodes CDR1 LGHNA and CDR2 YNFKEQ. Trimming pared 3 bases from V and 4 bases from J, leaving 6 bases between. This chain's CDR3 is CASSQSSTGELFF. DNA of the CDR3: TGTGCCAGCAGCCAGTCTAGCACCGGGGAGCTGTTTTTT.

V gene TRBV4-2 combines with J gene TRBJ2-1; 8 nucleotides agree with TRBD2. This CDR3 contains 15 residues. V shed 1 base, J shed 3 bases, and the junction held 2 bases outside the gene matches. Germline lookup yields CDR1 LGHNA and CDR2 YNFKEQ. CDR3 loop: CASSQVTSGYNEQFF. In DNA form, the CDR3 reads TGTGCCAGCAGCCAAGTCACTAGCGGCTACAATGAGCAGTTCTTC.

The rearrangement links TRBV7-3 to TRBJ2-1; the match to TRBD2 covers 7 bases. J gave up 6 bases and V 2 bases, and 4 bases lay outside the gene matches. The CDR3 consists of 14 residues. CDR1 is SGHTA, CDR2 FQGTGA, per germline. CDR3 in amino acids: CASSLGLGVNEQFF. CDR3 nucleotides: TGTGCCAGCAGCTTAGGACTAGGAGTCAATGAGCAGTTCTTC.

This chain links TRBV7-9 with TRBJ2-2; 11 bases map to TRBD2. This CDR3 is 16 amino acids long. The germline V gene has CDR1 SEHNR and CDR2 FQNEAQ (reference sequence). The J segment lost 6 bases and the V segment lost 5 bases, leaving 8 bases of the junction unmatched. The CDR3 DNA reads TGTGCCAGCAGCGCCACTAGCGGGAGCGTACCCGGGGAGCTGTTTTTT. Encoded protein: CASSATSGSVPGELFF.

The CDR3 region has the DNA TGTGCCAGCAGGGTCTTCACCGGGGAGCTGTTTTTT. Amino acids: CASRVFTGELFF. The chain couples TRBV19 to TRBJ2-2; tentative D call: TRBD1 (5 bases). CDR3 size: 12 residues. Trimming took off 9 bases at V and 4 bases at J, with 9 bases between the two ends. CDR1 and CDR2 from the germline V gene are LNHDA and SQIVND (reference sequence).